The present T cell receptor (beta chain) was sequenced within a study of blood T cell repertoires in COVID-19 (dated by TCRdb to the early 2020s). Background on the whole study: Samples covering the acute and convalescent phases of COVID-19 were provided by collaborators in the United States, Italy and Spain. Samples were obtained from the ongoing ImmuneRACE study (first 160 participants) and from over a thousand subjects provided by 6 global collaborators. Where available, HLA class I and class II types were obtained from metadata supplied by the sample provider rather than from assay-based typing. The repertoires were made available in a free public database intended to serve as a resource for research on the immune response to SARS-CoV-2. Deeply sampled blood TCRbeta repertoires from subjects exposed to, actively infected with, or recovered from COVID-19 were included in the dataset. The sample metadata nearly always contained a de-identified subject ID, COVID-19 status, age in years and sex. The material from the prospective study consisted of cDNA or gDNA derived from T cells, B-cell-depleted T cells, or PBMCs.

This clone came up a few times. What antigen it recognizes has not been identified. No much larger clone exists at a distance of one base, and base qualities are not known. Results the study describes overall, beyond this receptor: The amount of clinical and demographic metadata varied by source and participant and was provided uncurated.

The CDR3 goes from the cysteine to the phenylalanine over 15 residues. CDR3 DNA is the only sequence kept; it has 45 bases, read in frame from the first base. Deletion took 4 bases off V and 7 bases off J, with a span of 16 bases between the germline ends. CDR1 and CDR2 (MNHEY, SMNVEV) derive from the germline V gene (reference sequence). Each collaborating institution followed its own protocols to collect whole blood in K2EDTA tubes. For TCRbeta analysis, collaborators shipped samples as frozen whole blood, isolated PBMCs, or DNA extracted from either of those sample types. TCRbeta CDR3 regions were amplified from genomic DNA using the immunoSEQ Assay, a bias-controlled multiplex PCR. The original methods were these. Within the assay, amplification of reference gene primers was used to estimate how many nucleated cells each sample contained. To quantify the absolute abundance of each unique TCRbeta CDR3 rearrangement, sequence reads were collapsed and filtered. For each sample, productive Simpson clonality was calculated by taking the square root of Simpson's diversity index across productive rearrangements. The immuneACCESS repertoire file appears here via TCRdb, limited to in-frame rearrangements. These files lack a portion of the clones; in checked studies, under half of the deficit traces to unresolved V genes, and the cause of the others is not known. The DNA was the basis for D and trimming; V, J and clone size are from that table. The sample has about 160,000 clones on record, approximately 87% of them singletons. The top ten hold approximately 4% of the sample.

The source of this sequence is a woman in her sixties or seventies with acute or convalescent COVID-19. Sequences were obtained from peripheral blood. This chain joins TRBV27 to TRBJ1-4; the D gene remains uncertain. The sequenced DNA: TGTGCCAGCAGTTCCCGGGGAAGGCAAGGTGAAAAACTGTTTTTT. The encoded protein is CASSSRGRQGEKLFF.